This TCR beta chain was retrieved from a study of T cells in Graves' hyperthyroidism and ophthalmopathy. Concerning this clonotype itself: Its specificity is unknown.

The CDR3 extends over 12 amino acids. V was pared by 5 bases and J by 8 bases, with 12 bases between. Germline values: CDR1 MNHEY, CDR2 SVGEGT. Fresh 10 ml peripheral blood yielded PBMCs. Study-level points and caveats: The model predicted ophthalmopathy a median approximately seven months before onset.

RNA transcripts provided the source from which TCR beta CDR3 regions were amplified. The HTBI set primed first-round TCR CDR3 RT-PCR. One entry per CDR3 protein, called by TCRdb with MiXCR from the multiplex PCR reads. The sample lists around 300,000 distinct CDR3 sequences; around 25% were seen once. The rearrangement joins TRBV6-2 or TRBV6-3 to TRBJ1-1; D not resolved. The sequenced sample was blood. This receptor was identified in a man aged 40-50 years with Graves' hyperthyroidism that later progressed to Graves' ophthalmopathy. The CDR3 loop is CASSLGLSEAFF. Here the CDR3 DNA reads TGTGCCAGCAGTCTCGGACTCTCAGAAGCTTTCTTT.